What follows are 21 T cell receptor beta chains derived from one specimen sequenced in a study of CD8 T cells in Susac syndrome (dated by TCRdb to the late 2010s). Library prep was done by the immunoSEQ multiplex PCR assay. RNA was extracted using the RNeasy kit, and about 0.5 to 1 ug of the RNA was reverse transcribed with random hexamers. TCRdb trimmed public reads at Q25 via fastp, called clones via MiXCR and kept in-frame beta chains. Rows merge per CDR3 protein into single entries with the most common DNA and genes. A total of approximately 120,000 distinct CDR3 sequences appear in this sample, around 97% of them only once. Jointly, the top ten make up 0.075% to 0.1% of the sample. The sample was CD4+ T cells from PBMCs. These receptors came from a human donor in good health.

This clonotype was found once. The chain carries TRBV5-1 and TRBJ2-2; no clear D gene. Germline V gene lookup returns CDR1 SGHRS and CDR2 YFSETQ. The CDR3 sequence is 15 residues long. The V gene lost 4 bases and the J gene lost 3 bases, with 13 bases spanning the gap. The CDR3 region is CASSITQIDTGELFF. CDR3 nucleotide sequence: TGCGCCAGCAGCATAACTCAGATCGACACCGGGGAGCTGTTTTTT.

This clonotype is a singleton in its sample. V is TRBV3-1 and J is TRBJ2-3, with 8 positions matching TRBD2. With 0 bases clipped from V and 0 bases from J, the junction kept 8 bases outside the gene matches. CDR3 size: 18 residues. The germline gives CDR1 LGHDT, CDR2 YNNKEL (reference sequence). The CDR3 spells CASSQDRLAGLSTDTQYF. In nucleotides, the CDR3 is TGTGCCAGCAGCCAAGATAGGTTAGCGGGGCTTAGCACAGATACGCAGTATTTT.

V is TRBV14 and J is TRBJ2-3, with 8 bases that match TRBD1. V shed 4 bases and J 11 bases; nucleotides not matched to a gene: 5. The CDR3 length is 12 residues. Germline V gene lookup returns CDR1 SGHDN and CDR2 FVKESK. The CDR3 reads CASSPGTGGQYF. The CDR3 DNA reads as TGTGCCAGCAGCCCCGGGACAGGAGGGCAGTATTTT.

CDR3 DNA: TGCAGCGCCCACGGCGGGGGGGCGGATCGCAACGAGCAGTACTTC. Its translation is CSAHGGGADRNEQYF. The chain combines TRBV29-1 with TRBJ2-7, with 9 bases matching TRBD2. J was trimmed by 5 bases and V by 7 bases; bases with no gene match: 15. CDR3 length: 15 residues. The germline V gene has CDR1 SQVTM and CDR2 ANQGSEA.

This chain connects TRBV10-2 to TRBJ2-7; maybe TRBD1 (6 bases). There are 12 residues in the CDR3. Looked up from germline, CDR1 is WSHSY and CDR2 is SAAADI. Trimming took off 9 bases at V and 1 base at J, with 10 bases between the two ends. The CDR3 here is CASTDSSYEQYF. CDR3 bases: TGCGCCAGTACGGACAGTTCCTACGAGCAGTACTTC.

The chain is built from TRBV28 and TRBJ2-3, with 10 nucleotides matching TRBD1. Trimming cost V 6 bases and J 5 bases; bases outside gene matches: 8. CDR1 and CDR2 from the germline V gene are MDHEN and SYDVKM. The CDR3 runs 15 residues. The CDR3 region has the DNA TGTGCCAGCAGAGGGGACAGGGGATTTGGAGATACGCAGTATTTT. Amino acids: CASRGDRGFGDTQYF.

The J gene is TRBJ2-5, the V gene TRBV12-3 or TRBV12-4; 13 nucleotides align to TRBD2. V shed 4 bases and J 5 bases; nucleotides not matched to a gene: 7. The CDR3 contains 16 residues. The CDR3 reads CASSSGLAGPSETQYF. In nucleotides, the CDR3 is TGTGCCAGCAGTTCGGGACTAGCGGGGCCAAGCGAGACCCAGTACTTC.

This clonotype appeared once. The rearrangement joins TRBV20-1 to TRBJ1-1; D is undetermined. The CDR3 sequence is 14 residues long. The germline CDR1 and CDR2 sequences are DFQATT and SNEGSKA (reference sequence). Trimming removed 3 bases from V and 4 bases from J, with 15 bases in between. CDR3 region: CSASVQASVTEAFF. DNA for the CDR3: TGCAGTGCTAGTGTCCAGGCCTCGGTCACTGAAGCTTTCTTT.

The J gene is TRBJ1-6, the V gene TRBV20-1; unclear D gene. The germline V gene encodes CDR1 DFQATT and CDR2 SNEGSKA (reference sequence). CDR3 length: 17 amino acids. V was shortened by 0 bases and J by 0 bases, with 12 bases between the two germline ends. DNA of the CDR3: TGCAGTGCTAGAGATGTCCGGGAAGGCTCCTATAATTCACCCCTCCACTTT. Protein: CSARDVREGSYNSPLHF.

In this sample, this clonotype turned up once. CDR3 sequence: CATSRSRDINEKLFF. The CDR3 DNA sequence: TGTGCCACCAGCAGATCCCGGGACATCAATGAAAAACTGTTTTTT. This chain connects TRBV15 to TRBJ1-4, with D possibly matching TRBD1 (6 bases). The length of the CDR3 is 15 residues. Germline V CDR1 and CDR2: LNHNV, YYDKDF (reference sequence). V was clipped by 2 bases and J by 5 bases, with 12 bases between them.

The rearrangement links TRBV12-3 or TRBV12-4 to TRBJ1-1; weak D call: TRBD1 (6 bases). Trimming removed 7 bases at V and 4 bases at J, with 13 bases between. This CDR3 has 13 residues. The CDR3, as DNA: TGTGCCAGCACCCAACCCAGGGGCACTGAAGCTTTCTTT. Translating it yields CASTQPRGTEAFF.

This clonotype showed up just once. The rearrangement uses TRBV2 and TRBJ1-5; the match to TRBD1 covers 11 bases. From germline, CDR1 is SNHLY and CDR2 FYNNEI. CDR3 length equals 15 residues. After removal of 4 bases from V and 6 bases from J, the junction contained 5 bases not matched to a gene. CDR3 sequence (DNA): TGTGCCAGCAGTGGACCGGGACAGGGGGGTCAGCCCCAGCATTTT. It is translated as CASSGPGQGGQPQHF.

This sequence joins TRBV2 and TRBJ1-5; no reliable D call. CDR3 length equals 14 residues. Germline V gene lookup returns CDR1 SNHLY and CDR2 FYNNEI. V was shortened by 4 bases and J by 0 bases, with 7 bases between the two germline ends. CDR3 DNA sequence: TGTGCCAGCAGTGGGGTGTCTAGCAATCAGCCCCAGCATTTT. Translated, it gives CASSGVSSNQPQHF.

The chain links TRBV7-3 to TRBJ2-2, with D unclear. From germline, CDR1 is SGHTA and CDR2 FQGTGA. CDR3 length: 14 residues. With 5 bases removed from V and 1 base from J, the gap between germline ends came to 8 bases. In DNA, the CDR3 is TGTGCCAGCAGCCCCTCGTGGAACACCGGGGAGCTGTTTTTT. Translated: CASSPSWNTGELFF.

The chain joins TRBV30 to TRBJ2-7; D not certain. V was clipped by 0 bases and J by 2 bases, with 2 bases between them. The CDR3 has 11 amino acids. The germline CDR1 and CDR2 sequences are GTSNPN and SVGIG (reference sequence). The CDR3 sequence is CAWSVTYEQYF. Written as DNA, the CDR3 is TGTGCCTGGAGTGTGACCTACGAGCAGTACTTC.

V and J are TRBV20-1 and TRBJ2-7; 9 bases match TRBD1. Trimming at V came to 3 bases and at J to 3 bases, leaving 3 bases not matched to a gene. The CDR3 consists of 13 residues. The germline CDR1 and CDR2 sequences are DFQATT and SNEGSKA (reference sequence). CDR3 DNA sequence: TGCAGTGCTAGTGGGGGACAGGGCTACGAGCAGTACTTC. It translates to CSASGGQGYEQYF.

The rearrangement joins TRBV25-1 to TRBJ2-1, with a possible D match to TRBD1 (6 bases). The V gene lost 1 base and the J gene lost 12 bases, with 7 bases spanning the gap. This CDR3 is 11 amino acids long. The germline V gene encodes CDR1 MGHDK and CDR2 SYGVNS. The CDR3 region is CASSEFRGQFF. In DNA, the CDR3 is TGTGCCAGCAGTGAATTCAGGGGGCAGTTCTTC.

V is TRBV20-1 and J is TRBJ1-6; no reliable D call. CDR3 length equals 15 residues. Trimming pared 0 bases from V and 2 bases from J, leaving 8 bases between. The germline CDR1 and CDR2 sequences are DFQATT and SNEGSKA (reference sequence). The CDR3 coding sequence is TGCAGTGCTAGAGAGCAGTGGACCTATAATTCACCCCTCCACTTT. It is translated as CSAREQWTYNSPLHF.

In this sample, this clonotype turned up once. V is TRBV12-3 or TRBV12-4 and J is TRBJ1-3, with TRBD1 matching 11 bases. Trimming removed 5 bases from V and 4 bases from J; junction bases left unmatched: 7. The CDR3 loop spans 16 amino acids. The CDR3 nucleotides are TGTGCCAGCAGTGAGTGGGACAGGGGGACAGGAAACACCATATATTTT. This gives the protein CASSEWDRGTGNTIYF.

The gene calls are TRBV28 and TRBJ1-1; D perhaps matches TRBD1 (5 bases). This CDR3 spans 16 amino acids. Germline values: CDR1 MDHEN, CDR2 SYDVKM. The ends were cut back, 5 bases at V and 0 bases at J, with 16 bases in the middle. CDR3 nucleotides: TGTGCCAGCAGTCGGAGCGGACATTCCGTGAACACTGAAGCTTTCTTT. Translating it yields CASSRSGHSVNTEAFF.

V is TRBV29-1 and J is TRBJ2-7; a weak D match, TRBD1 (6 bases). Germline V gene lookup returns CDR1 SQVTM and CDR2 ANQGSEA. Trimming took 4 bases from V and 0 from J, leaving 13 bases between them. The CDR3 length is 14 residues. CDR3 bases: TGCAGCGTTGTAAGGGGGTCGAGCTCCTACGAGCAGTACTTC. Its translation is CSVVRGSSSYEQYF.